This T cell receptor (beta chain) was obtained from a study of beta chain features in type 1 diabetes (dated by TCRdb to 2016 to 2019). About the study as a whole: No differences in mean age, gender distribution, total cell number or subset yield were found between patients and healthy donors. Across all samples, fewer than 110,000,000 sorted cells were examined, and cell number per subset correlated strongly with RNA yield. In the study, recently diagnosed type 1 diabetes patients and matched healthy donors were compared on the TCRB repertoires of their sorted circulating CD4+ T cell subsets. Whereas all 28 donors provided naive and central memory subsets, regulatory and stem cell-like memory subsets were isolated from just 8 patients and about 8 healthy donors. Findings and caveats that apply to the study as a whole: PCR might favor shorter templates, but patient and control samples were amplified and corrected together, so any skew would affect both groups equally. In all four CD4+ subsets, TCRB CDR3 length was moderately but significantly shorter in type 1 diabetes patients. Sequencing cDNA rather than genomic DNA could over-represent highly expressing activated cells, although activation and CD3 levels did not differ between groups. At VDJ recombination sites, type 1 diabetes patients had fewer insertions and more deleted nucleotides, which implies abnormalities in thymic rearrangement. HLA sub-analyses involved small numbers of individuals, so any influence of HLA type on TCRB rearrangement remained unresolved. The naive, central memory and regulatory TCRB repertoires appeared to resemble one another more closely among patients than among healthy donors.

The High Capacity cDNA Reverse Transcription Kit was used to reverse transcribe all of the isolated RNA, meaning that expressed TCRB transcripts were what got sequenced. Deep immunoSEQ sequencing was performed on naive, central memory and regulatory T cell samples, with an average of about 3.6 million total reads per sample. Sorted cells were lysed in RLT buffer, and RNA was extracted using DNase-treated RNeasy Micro or Mini kits according to cell number. Each cell subset was processed separately to prevent cross-contamination, with patient and healthy donor samples processed together. The immunoSEQ multiplex PCR was used to amplify TCRB sequences from cDNA, yielding 87-bp fragments that span the CDR3 region. Sequencing of the amplicons was done on the Illumina HiSeq platform. Under the source paper's analysis protocol: PCR bias was computationally corrected using synthetic template baselines, reads within Hamming distance 2 were collapsed, and singletons that could not be merged were discarded. Reads were aligned against IMGT to assign V, D and J genes, CDR3 length and insertions or deletions at six rearrangement sites. Clonotype counts were normalized to sorted cell number within each subset before computing true diversity and Gini coefficients with the tcR R package. The overlap coefficient, calculated on TCRB nucleotide sequences, was used to measure repertoire sharing. The table was pulled from immuneACCESS by TCRdb, which kept in-frame rearrangements only. Such tables lose some clones; where checked, under half of the loss comes from unresolved V genes, and the rest has no known cause. V and J calls and clone size are given by that table; D and trimming were obtained from the DNA. The sample table contains 300,000 to 350,000 clones; only one count was recorded for around 13% of them. About 6.6% of the sample rests with the top ten.

Each donor gave one peripheral blood draw, roughly 110 mL on average, collected into heparinised tubes. Using a panel that included CD45RO, CCR7, CD25, CD127, CD95 and CD27, naive, central memory, regulatory and stem cell-like memory CD4+ T cells were sorted on a BD FACSAria II. All sorted populations exceeded 98% purity. PBMCs were isolated right away by Lymphoprep density gradient centrifugation and were stained directly, without culture. To minimize batch effects, samples were stained and sorted in pairs, one healthy donor with one patient per experiment. About this clone itself: It has no known antigen specificity. No clone much larger than this one lies a single base away; base qualities are absent.

The TCR sequence derives from a man aged 25-40 years in good health. What was sequenced was central memory CD4+ T cells from blood.

The CDR3 region reads CASSEGTGLYGYTF. At the DNA level, the sequence is TGTGCCAGCTCAGAAGGGACAGGGCTCTATGGCTACACCTTC. The chain joins TRBV18 to TRBJ1-2; 9 central nucleotides agree with TRBD1. The CDR3, from cysteine to phenylalanine, totals 14 residues. The only DNA kept is the CDR3, 42 bases in frame from the first base. In the germline V gene, CDR1 corresponds to KGHSH and CDR2 to LQKENI. From V the trimming removes 5 bases and from J it removes 4 bases, while the gene matches leave 5 bases of the junction unaccounted for.